Listed here are 8 T cell receptor beta chains from one sample, sequenced in a study of lymphopenia after photon versus proton radiotherapy. This table comes from immunoSEQ multiplex PCR, and its TCRdb copy is limited to in-frame clones, with some not included. The data show about 160,000 clones, approximately 91% seen once. The input for sequencing was peripheral blood, taken from a patient treated with photon-based radiotherapy. These receptors were taken from a man in his fifties or sixties with gastric cancer.

The J gene is TRBJ1-4, the V gene TRBV2; D remains unclear. The CDR3 is made up of 12 amino acids. In germline, CDR1 is SNHLY, CDR2 FYNNEI. Trimming cost V 5 bases and J 4 bases, with 5 bases left between them. The chain's CDR3 is CASSFFNEKLFF. The CDR3 DNA follows: TGTGCCAGCAGTTTTTTTAATGAAAAACTGTTTTTT.

This clone has more than one count but fewer than ten. The chain is built from TRBV7-7 and TRBJ2-5; no firm D call. Trimming pared 6 bases from V and 1 base from J, leaving 9 bases between. CDR3 length: 13 residues. Germline V CDR1 and CDR2: SSHAT, FNYEAQ (reference sequence). The CDR3 nucleotides read TGTGCCAGCAGTCGAGCCTTCCAAGAGACCCAGTACTTC. This gives the protein CASSRAFQETQYF.

The chain carries TRBV6-4 and TRBJ2-1, with 11 bases lining up with TRBD1. The CDR3 has 15 residues. Germline V gene data show CDR1 as MRHNA and CDR2 as SNTAGT. V lost 3 bases, J lost 8 bases, and 6 bases stayed unmatched. This CDR3 is CASSERDRGSDEQFF. The DNA of the CDR3 is TGTGCCAGCAGTGAACGGGACAGGGGGTCGGATGAGCAGTTCTTC.

The rearrangement joins TRBV18 to TRBJ2-3, with 12 bases fitting TRBD2. V dropped 4 bases and J dropped 3; count of bases not matched to a gene: 2. The CDR3 is made up of 15 amino acids. Germline CDR1 is KGHSH and CDR2 is LQKENI. The CDR3 DNA is TGTGCCAGCTCACTGACTAGCGGGAGAACAGATACGCAGTATTTT. Its protein is CASSLTSGRTDTQYF.

V usage is TRBV18 and J usage is TRBJ2-2, with D possibly TRBD1 on 7 matching bases. The CDR3 is 16 residues long. Germline lookup yields CDR1 KGHSH and CDR2 LQKENI. Trimming removed 2 bases at V and 7 bases at J, with 17 bases between. The CDR3 DNA reads TGTGCCAGCTCACCATTCGGCAGGGGGGAAGACGGGGAGCTGTTTTTT. It encodes CASSPFGRGEDGELFF.

The chain links TRBV6-6 to TRBJ2-2, with unresolved D. The CDR3 is 16 amino acids. From germline, CDR1 is MNHNY and CDR2 SVGAGI (reference sequence). V dropped 0 bases and J dropped 1 base, with 9 bases sitting between them. This chain's CDR3 is CASSYSGSQNTGELFF. The CDR3 DNA is TGTGCCAGCAGTTACTCTGGCAGCCAGAACACCGGGGAGCTGTTTTTT.

This sequence joins TRBV7-9 and TRBJ1-1; D gene ambiguous. The germline V gene encodes CDR1 SEHNR and CDR2 FQNEAQ (reference sequence). Trimming removed 1 base at V and 5 bases at J, with 14 bases between. The CDR3 sequence is 15 residues long. In DNA, the CDR3 is TGTGCCAGCAGCTTAGGGGCAGGTGGCGAGACTGAAGCTTTCTTT. Its protein is CASSLGAGGETEAFF.

The sample holds one count of this clone. The J gene is TRBJ2-3, the V gene TRBV29-1, with TRBD1 as a possible D gene (6 bases). Germline V gives CDR1 SQVTM, CDR2 ANQGSEA. V dropped 3 bases and J dropped 5 bases, with 9 bases sitting between them. CDR3 length: 12 residues. The CDR3 sequence is CSVEGAEDTQYF. DNA for the CDR3: TGCAGCGTTGAGGGGGCAGAAGATACGCAGTATTTT.